This paragraph reports one TCR beta chain. What it binds is not known. The length of the CDR3 is 15 residues. V was pared by 4 bases and J by 0 bases, with 12 bases between. Germline V CDR1 and CDR2: MNHEY, SMNVEV (reference sequence). The sample comes from a study of cytomegalovirus exposure and HLA in healthy donors. Study results and caveats: The study flagged about 150 TCR beta chains as cytomegalovirus-associated. Confirmation in vitro established that three CMV-associated chains were specific for CMV antigens. Rarity marked most TCR sequences, yet some public TCRs occurred in many donors.

TCRdb keeps only in-frame clones here, not all; method: immunoSEQ multiplex PCR. This table has roughly 98,000 clones, 87% appearing once. Sequenced material: PBMCs. This TCR came from a man between 18 and 35 years old in good health and CMV-seropositive. V usage is TRBV27 and J usage is TRBJ1-1; D gene uncertain. In nucleotides, the CDR3 is TGTGCCAGCAGTTCCCCCATGCGAATGAACACTGAAGCTTTCTTT. It translates to CASSSPMRMNTEAFF.